The sequence of this TCR beta chain was determined in a study of T-cell memory formation after mild COVID-19. Via MiXCR, TCRdb re-called the 5' RACE reads, giving one row per CDR3 protein. Of more than 350,000 distinct CDR3 sequences in the sample, roughly 21% were seen once. CDR3 length equals 17 residues. Trimming stripped 4 bases from V and 6 bases from J, with 21 bases between. Germline CDR1 is SGHTA and CDR2 is FQGNSA. The chain carries TRBV7-2 and TRBJ2-2, with TRBD1 as a possible D gene (6 bases). The sequence was obtained from an adult woman who had mild COVID-19 (a few samples of this study predate the infection). Cell type and time point are not known. The sample consisted of PBMCs or a T cell subset sorted from them (not recorded which). CDR3 DNA sequence: TGTGCCAGCAGCTCGGCTTTCGACAGGTGGAGTCCCGGGGAGCTGTTTTTT. Protein product: CASSSAFDRWSPGELFF.